The 32 T cell receptor beta chains in this list originate from one sample, sequenced in a study of T cell responses to AZD1222 COVID-19 vaccine (dated by TCRdb to the early 2020s). The sample's time point, from its label and the paper: baseline before first vaccination. Library construction relied on the immunoSEQ multiplex PCR assay. The table comes from immuneACCESS by way of TCRdb, which keeps in-frame sequences with V and J called. Part of the clones is missing from these tables; in studies checked, under half for an unresolved V gene and the rest for unknown reasons. For this sample the table gives over 100,000 clones, of which 90% were detected only once. The leading ten clones occupy about 7.1% of the sample. The source material was peripheral blood, sampled on day 0 of AZD1222 vaccination. These receptor sequences come from an adult in good health.

This chain links TRBV10-3 with TRBJ1-2, with a possible D match to TRBD1 (5 bases). The CDR3 covers 16 residues. V shed 0 bases and J shed 7 bases, with 18 bases lying between them. Germline CDR1 ENHRY, CDR2 SYGVKD. The CDR3 region has the DNA TGTGCCATCAGTGAGTCGATAATGGGAGGGGATAGTGGCTACACCTTC. This encodes CAISESIMGGDSGYTF.

The chain recombines TRBV28 with TRBJ1-5; D remains unclear. The length of the CDR3 is 14 residues. V was cut by 5 bases and J by 0 bases, with 8 bases left in between. Germline V gene sequence: CDR1 MDHEN, CDR2 SYDVKM. The CDR3 DNA sequence: TGTGCCAGCAGTCGGCCTTATAGCAATCAGCCCCAGCATTTT. Protein sequence: CASSRPYSNQPQHF.

The rearrangement links TRBV19 to TRBJ1-6; the D is unclear. The CDR3 contains 12 residues. The ends were cut back, 8 bases at V and 11 bases at J, with 13 bases in the middle. The germline V gene has CDR1 LNHDA and CDR2 SQIVND (reference sequence). CDR3 residues: CASGPSEPPLHF. CDR3 DNA: TGTGCCAGTGGACCCTCGGAGCCACCCCTCCACTTT.

The chain combines TRBV5-1 with TRBJ2-7, with D possibly being TRBD1 (6 bases). The ends were cut back, 0 bases at V and 4 bases at J, with 11 bases in the middle. Germline V gene data show CDR1 as SGHRS and CDR2 as YFSETQ. The CDR3 is 14 amino acids. This CDR3 reads CASSLGDRHYEQYF. CDR3 DNA sequence: TGCGCCAGCAGCTTGGGAGACAGGCATTACGAGCAGTACTTC.

The rearrangement joins TRBV10-3 to TRBJ1-2; TRBD1 aligns across 9 bases. The V and J ends lost 3 bases and 4 bases, in that order; junction bases with no gene match: 3. Per the germline V gene, CDR1 is ENHRY and CDR2 is SYGVKD. There are 14 residues in the CDR3. The CDR3: CAISESDRGYGYTF. CDR3 DNA sequence: TGTGCCATCAGTGAATCGGACAGGGGCTATGGCTACACCTTC.

The chain's CDR3 is CASSPGQKSGNTIYF. The CDR3 bases are TGTGCCAGCAGCCCGGGACAGAAGAGCGGAAACACCATATATTTT. V usage is TRBV7-6 and J usage is TRBJ1-3; 7 bases line up with TRBD1. V lost 5 bases, J lost 4 bases, and 8 bases stayed unmatched. The V gene's germline CDR1 is SGHVS and CDR2 FNYEAQ. The CDR3 has 15 residues.

V gene TRBV6-6 combines with J gene TRBJ1-2; 7 bases match TRBD1. Unmatched junction bases numbered 10, after V lost 3 bases and J lost 6 bases. The CDR3 has 15 amino acids. Germline assignment: CDR1 MNHNY and CDR2 SVGAGI (reference sequence). The CDR3 sequence is CASSYKTGTANGYTF. CDR3 nucleotide sequence: TGTGCCAGCAGTTATAAGACCGGGACAGCGAATGGCTACACCTTC.

The chain links TRBV3-1 (or the pseudogene TRBV3-2) to TRBJ2-2, with D tentatively TRBD2 (5 bases). The CDR3 spans 18 residues. V was trimmed by 0 bases and J by 0 bases, leaving 14 bases between them. Germline lookup yields CDR1 LGHDT and CDR2 YNNKEL (reference sequence). CDR3 sequence: CASSQEVQDLSNTGELFF. The CDR3 DNA is TGTGCCAGCAGCCAAGAGGTTCAGGACTTATCGAACACCGGGGAGCTGTTTTTT.

This clone was found a few times. V gene TRBV24-1 combines with J gene TRBJ1-1; no definite D call. CDR3 length: 14 amino acids. Germline-derived CDR1 and CDR2 are KGHDR and SFDVKD. The ends were cut back, 3 bases at V and 10 bases at J, with 17 bases in the middle. This CDR3 is CATSDPPSVGGAFF. As DNA, the CDR3 is TGTGCCACCAGTGATCCCCCATCGGTCGGCGGAGCTTTCTTT.

J is TRBJ2-7 and V is TRBV29-1; D is undetermined. Germline CDR1 and CDR2: SQVTM and ANQGSEA. Deletions cut 4 bases from V and 3 bases from J, with 7 bases between. The CDR3 loop spans 11 amino acids. The CDR3 nucleotides are TGCAGCGTTGTGAAGGGCTACGAGCAGTACTTC. Protein sequence: CSVVKGYEQYF.

The chain employs TRBV5-4 and TRBJ2-5; 8 bases match TRBD1. J lost 6 bases, V lost 5 bases, and 6 bases had no gene match. The CDR3 consists of 13 residues. Germline V CDR1 and CDR2: SGHNT, YYREEE (reference sequence). The CDR3 DNA sequence: TGTGCCAGCAGTTTGACAGGGGCAAAGACCCAGTACTTC. As protein: CASSLTGAKTQYF.

J is TRBJ2-1 and V is TRBV7-2; D may be TRBD1 (6 bases). Trimming pared 1 base from V and 4 bases from J, leaving 17 bases between. CDR3 length: 17 amino acids. CDR1 SGHTA and CDR2 FQGNSA come from the germline V gene. The DNA of the CDR3 is TGTGCCAGCAGCTTAGGAGACCCCGGGACACCTTACAATGAGCAGTTCTTC. Protein: CASSLGDPGTPYNEQFF.

V usage is TRBV5-4 and J usage is TRBJ2-7; 7 bases line up with TRBD1. Trimming cost V 4 bases and J 0 bases; bases outside gene matches: 7. The V gene's germline CDR1 is SGHNT and CDR2 YYREEE (reference sequence). This CDR3 contains 15 residues. Here the CDR3 reads CASSPGQISSYEQYF. CDR3 DNA: TGTGCCAGCAGCCCGGGACAGATCAGCTCCTACGAGCAGTACTTC.

This clone was counted between two and nine times. J is TRBJ1-2 and V is TRBV6-1; D is perhaps TRBD1 (5 bases). V lost 2 bases, J lost 5 bases, and 9 bases lay in between. The germline V gene has CDR1 MNHNS and CDR2 SASEGT. This CDR3 spans 13 amino acids. CDR3 DNA: TGTGCCAGCAGTGAAAAAGGGGAATATGGCTACACCTTC. It encodes CASSEKGEYGYTF.

The chain combines TRBV6-5 with TRBJ2-2; D unclear. V lost 2 bases to trimming and J lost 2 bases, with 6 bases between them. Germline values: CDR1 MNHEY, CDR2 SVGAGI. The CDR3 is 14 residues long. The chain's CDR3 is CASSYGKNTGELFF. As DNA, the CDR3 is TGTGCCAGCAGTTACGGGAAAAACACCGGGGAGCTGTTTTTT.

The V call is TRBV5-4, the J call TRBJ1-6; D unclear. The length of the CDR3 is 13 residues. V was pared by 4 bases and J by 7 bases, with 9 bases between. Germline assignment: CDR1 SGHNT and CDR2 YYREEE (reference sequence). CDR3 bases: TGTGCCAGCAGCATTGGTCCGAATTCACCCCTCCACTTT. Protein product: CASSIGPNSPLHF.

The chain has TRBV19 and TRBJ1-6; 9 bases are shared with TRBD1. V trimming: 6 bases; J trimming: 10 bases; junction bases outside the gene matches: 7. In germline, CDR1 is LNHDA, CDR2 SQIVND (reference sequence). The CDR3 extends over 14 amino acids. CDR3 amino acids: CASRGDRGGSPLHF. CDR3 sequence (DNA): TGTGCCAGTAGGGGCGACAGGGGGGGATCACCCCTCCACTTT.

The chain couples TRBV30 to TRBJ1-3; D remains ambiguous. Germline V gene data show CDR1 as GTSNPN and CDR2 as SVGIG (reference sequence). Trimming shortened V by 2 bases and J by 0 bases, and 5 bases separated the two germline ends. The CDR3 runs 13 residues. This CDR3 reads CAWSTISGNTIYF. The DNA of the CDR3 is TGTGCCTGGAGTACGATCTCTGGAAACACCATATATTTT.

The rearrangement uses TRBV9 and TRBJ1-6; D unclear. The germline V gene encodes CDR1 SGDLS and CDR2 YYNGEE. V gave up 0 bases and J gave up 5 bases, with 6 bases separating them. The CDR3 has 14 residues. CDR3 residues: CASSVGLDNSPLHF. CDR3 sequence (DNA): TGTGCCAGCAGCGTAGGACTCGATAATTCACCCCTCCACTTT.

The chain couples TRBV20-1 to TRBJ2-7; no clear D. Trimming shortened V by 4 bases and J by 6 bases, and 7 bases separated the two germline ends. The CDR3 has 10 residues. Germline V gene sequence: CDR1 DFQATT, CDR2 SNEGSKA (reference sequence). CDR3 in DNA: TGCAGTGCTACGTCTTCCGAGCAGTACTTC. It is translated as CSATSSEQYF.

The chain is built from TRBV4-2 and TRBJ1-5; no clear D. Germline V gene data show CDR1 as LGHNA and CDR2 as YNFKEQ. This CDR3 has 13 amino acids. Trimming stripped 0 bases from V and 6 bases from J, with 6 bases between. The CDR3, as DNA: TGTGCCAGCAGCCAAGATATTTTTCAGCCCCAGCATTTT. Encoded protein: CASSQDIFQPQHF.

J is TRBJ1-5 and V is TRBV19; no firm D call. Germline loops: CDR1 LNHDA, CDR2 SQIVND (reference sequence). This CDR3 has 17 residues. V shed 7 bases and J shed 2 bases, with 21 bases lying between them. CDR3 bases: TGTGCCAGTACTACTCTCTGGAGGGAGGCGGGCAATCAGCCCCAGCATTTT. Its protein product is CASTTLWREAGNQPQHF.

For this clone: At one end the junction does not follow the germline gene, possibly because of a read error. The chain joins TRBV20-1 to TRBJ2-7; possibly TRBD2 for D (5 bases). The CDR3 is made up of 12 amino acids. Germline CDR1 reads DFQATT; CDR2 reads SNEGSKA (reference sequence). The CDR3: CSASSDSDEQYF. As DNA, the CDR3 is TGCAGTGCTAGTTCGGACTCCGACGAGCAGTACTTC.

J is TRBJ1-6 and V is TRBV2; TRBD1 might be the D (5 bases). CDR1 is SNHLY, CDR2 FYNNEI, per germline. The CDR3 consists of 14 residues. V was shortened by 7 bases and J by 6 bases, with 13 bases between the two germline ends. The CDR3 loop is CASMSGHGNSPLHF. The CDR3 bases are TGTGCCAGCATGTCAGGACATGGTAATTCACCCCTCCACTTT.

The chain has TRBV7-9 and TRBJ1-1; no clear D gene. Germline V gene sequence: CDR1 SEHNR, CDR2 FQNEAQ (reference sequence). The germline V and J ends were trimmed by 5 bases and 10 bases, with 23 bases remaining between them. The CDR3 consists of 15 residues. In DNA form, the CDR3 reads TGTGCCAGCAGCCCGGTCGGAGTCTCGGAGTCGGGAGCTTTCTTT. It is translated as CASSPVGVSESGAFF.

Of note for this clone: Compared with germline, one end of the junction differs, possibly owing to a read error. CDR3 bases: TGTGCTAGCAGCTTAGCCTTTTCGCGGGGGGGCCCAGAGACCCAGTACTTC. Encoded protein: CASSLAFSRGGPETQYF. This chain links TRBV7-7 with TRBJ2-5; 9 bases line up with TRBD2. CDR1 is SSHAT, CDR2 FNYEAQ, per germline (reference sequence). The CDR3 extends over 17 amino acids.

The J gene is TRBJ1-1, the V gene TRBV5-1; 11 nucleotides agree with TRBD1. This CDR3 is built from 14 residues. Germline values: CDR1 SGHRS, CDR2 YFSETQ. Trimming took 7 bases from V and 6 from J; bases not matched to a gene: 8. CDR3 amino acids: CASGRTGGTAEAFF. The CDR3, as DNA: TGCGCCAGCGGTAGGACAGGGGGCACGGCTGAAGCTTTCTTT.

The chain carries TRBV5-8 and TRBJ1-5, with no clear D. V was clipped by 4 bases and J by 6 bases, with 11 bases between them. This CDR3 is built from 13 residues. Germline CDR1 reads SGHTS; CDR2 reads YDEGEE. The CDR3 sequence is CASSRSGAQPQHF. CDR3 coding DNA: TGTGCCAGCAGCCGATCGGGTGCTCAGCCCCAGCATTTT. Based on the CDR3 plus reference TRBV5-8 and TRBJ1-5, the full variable domain is EAGVTQSPTHLIKTRGQQATLRCSPISGHTSVYWYQQALGLGLQFLLWYDEGEERNRGNFPPRFSGRQFPNYSSELNVNALELEDSALYLCASSRSGAQPQHFGDGTRLSIL.

V and J are TRBV3-1 (or the pseudogene TRBV3-2) and TRBJ1-3; 8 nucleotides align to TRBD1. This CDR3 spans 17 amino acids. V trimming: 4 bases; J trimming: 1 base; junction bases outside the gene matches: 9. Germline CDR1 and CDR2: LGHDT and YNNKEL (reference sequence). DNA for the CDR3: TGTGCCAGCAGCCCTTACAGGGGGATAGCGTCTGGAAACACCATATATTTT. Protein sequence: CASSPYRGIASGNTIYF.

The V call is TRBV3-1 (or the pseudogene TRBV3-2), the J call TRBJ1-2; D is ambiguous. The CDR3 runs to 14 residues. Trimming took off 4 bases at V and 4 bases at J, with 13 bases between the two ends. Germline values: CDR1 LGHDT, CDR2 YNNKEL (reference sequence). CDR3 in DNA: TGTGCCAGCAGCCTCACAGATCCTGGCTATGGCTACACCTTC. It translates to CASSLTDPGYGYTF.

This rearrangement joins TRBV10-2 to TRBJ1-6; tentative D call: TRBD1 (6 bases). This CDR3 comprises 15 residues. Trimming took off 2 bases at V and 7 bases at J, with 12 bases between the two ends. Germline V gene data show CDR1 as WSHSY and CDR2 as SAAADI. CDR3 in DNA: TGCGCCAGCAGTGAGCCGTACGGGGGCAATTCACCCCTCCACTTT. Amino acid sequence: CASSEPYGGNSPLHF.

J is TRBJ1-2 and V is TRBV28; D may be TRBD1 (5 bases). Deletions cut 8 bases from V and 4 bases from J, with 17 bases between. The CDR3 length is 14 residues. Looked up from germline, CDR1 is MDHEN and CDR2 is SYDVKM. This chain's CDR3 is CASETLGVPYGYTF. The DNA for the CDR3 is TGTGCCAGCGAAACCTTGGGGGTGCCCTATGGCTACACCTTC.